These 5 T cell receptor beta chains share one sample of origin, sequenced in a study of T-cell memory formation after mild COVID-19. TCRdb reanalysed the 5' RACE reads using MiXCR and keeps one entry per CDR3 protein. Among under 85,000 distinct CDR3 sequences, 11% to 15% were seen once, and the ten largest hold 30% to 35%. Sequencing used PBMCs or a T cell subset sorted from them (not recorded which). Every receptor here comes from an adult woman who had mild COVID-19 (a few samples of this study predate the infection). Cell type and time point are not known.

Many counts were recorded for this clonotype. The chain uses TRBV4-2 and TRBJ2-2; no firm D call. Germline V gives CDR1 LGHNA, CDR2 YNFKEQ. There are 14 residues in the CDR3. The V gene lost 1 base and the J gene lost 4 bases, with 7 bases spanning the gap. CDR3 nucleotide sequence: TGTGCCAGCAGCCAAGCTCTGGGCACCGGGGAGCTGTTTTTT. Translated: CASSQALGTGELFF.

V usage is TRBV7-9 and J usage is TRBJ2-3; TRBD2 matches 7 bases. Germline lookup yields CDR1 SEHNR and CDR2 FQNEAQ (reference sequence). The CDR3 spans 15 residues. Losses at the gene ends were 2 bases for V and 2 bases for J; bases not matched to a gene: 4. CDR3 nucleotide sequence: TGTGCCAGCAGCTTACAGACTAGCTACACAGATACGCAGTATTTT. Protein: CASSLQTSYTDTQYF.

CDR3 sequence: CASSSRTLYEQYF. CDR3 DNA: TGTGCCAGCAGTTCCCGGACCCTCTACGAGCAGTACTTC. The V call is TRBV6-2 or TRBV6-3, the J call TRBJ2-7; the D is unclear. The length of the CDR3 is 13 residues. V was shortened by 4 bases and J by 3 bases, with 10 bases between the two germline ends. Germline V gene data show CDR1 as MNHEY and CDR2 as SVGEGT.

This sequence joins TRBV7-6 and TRBJ1-5; D remains unclear. CDR3 length: 15 amino acids. Germline-derived CDR1 and CDR2 are SGHVS and FNYEAQ. Trimming shortened V by 2 bases and J by 1 base, and 9 bases separated the two germline ends. The CDR3 sequence: CASSLRLGSNQPQHF. Here the CDR3 DNA reads TGTGCCAGCAGCTTAAGGCTGGGAAGCAATCAGCCCCAGCATTTT.

V is TRBV7-8 and J is TRBJ2-7; D is perhaps TRBD1 (6 bases). Germline V lookup: CDR1 SGHVS, CDR2 FQNEAQ. The CDR3 contains 14 residues. V gave up 3 bases and J gave up 8 bases, with 17 bases separating them. The CDR3 DNA is TGTGCCAGCAGCTTTAGACGGACAGCGCCCAAGCAGTACTTC. Amino acids: CASSFRRTAPKQYF.